This T cell receptor (beta chain) was sequenced during a study of cytomegalovirus exposure and HLA in healthy donors. The primer mix had 60 Vbeta and 13 Jbeta primers. Sequenced by immunoSEQ multiplex PCR; TCRdb stores in-frame clones only, minus some. The sample consists of under 200,000 clones, around 68% of them appearing once. Source material: PBMCs. The source is a man aged 50 or older in good health and CMV-seronegative.

The CDR3 region has the DNA TGCGCCAGCAGATCGCCAGGGGCGGGTACTGAAGCTTTCTTT. This sequence encodes CASRSPGAGTEAFF. The chain joins TRBV5-1 to TRBJ1-1, with a possible D match to TRBD1 (6 bases). The germline V gene encodes CDR1 SGHRS and CDR2 YFSETQ. The CDR3 is made up of 14 amino acids. V lost 5 bases to trimming and J lost 5 bases, with 16 bases between them. Based on the CDR3 plus reference TRBV5-1 and TRBJ1-1, the full variable domain is KAGVTQTPRYLIKTRGQQVTLSCSPISGHRSVSWYQQTPGQGLQFLFEYFSETQRNKGNFPGRFSGRQFSNSRSEMNVSTLELGDSALYLCASRSPGAGTEAFFGQGTRLTVV.